The 5 T cell receptor beta chains below come from one sample, sequenced in a study of T-cell reconstitution after alpha-beta-depleted transplantation in children. This sample's TCRbeta library carried unique molecular identifier barcodes. TCRdb processed the PCR reads anew with MiXCR; each CDR3 protein has one entry. The sample shows just over 950,000 distinct CDR3 sequences, about 26% of them seen only once. Sequenced material: PBMCs, mostly from graft donor cells, taken 360 days after TCRalphabeta/CD19-depleted stem cell transplant. These receptors originate from a boy in the first two years of life who had a stem cell transplant for SCID, so the T cells may come from the graft donor.

V is TRBV13 and J is TRBJ2-2; D is undetermined. The length of the CDR3 is 17 residues. CDR1 PRHDT and CDR2 FYEKMQ come from the germline V gene (reference sequence). Between the trimmed V and J ends, which lost 1 base and 0 bases, there was a span of 12 bases. CDR3 sequence (DNA): TGTGCCAGCAGCTTAGAAGCAAGGCTATCGAACACCGGGGAGCTGTTTTTT. The encoded protein is CASSLEARLSNTGELFF.

The chain combines TRBV28 with TRBJ2-7; TRBD2 might be the D (5 bases). V shed 2 bases and J shed 1 base, with 15 bases lying between them. Germline loops: CDR1 MDHEN, CDR2 SYDVKM. The CDR3 covers 16 residues. CDR3 protein: CASSLEVGVRSYEQYF. Written as DNA, the CDR3 is TGTGCCAGCAGTTTAGAGGTCGGGGTTCGTTCCTACGAGCAGTACTTC.

The chain couples TRBV5-1 to TRBJ2-1; 12 bases are shared with TRBD2. The germline V gene has CDR1 SGHRS and CDR2 YFSETQ. The CDR3 has 14 residues. V gave up 5 bases and J gave up 9 bases; unmatched junction bases: 6. In nucleotides, the CDR3 is TGCGCCAGCAGGCCTAGCGGGGGGGCGGGTGAGCAGTTCTTC. Protein sequence: CASRPSGGAGEQFF.

J is TRBJ2-6 and V is TRBV5-6, with TRBD1 identical over 8 bases. The CDR3 has 17 amino acids. The ends lost 3 bases at V and 1 base at J; junction bases unmatched: 6. CDR1 SGHDT and CDR2 YYEEEE come from the germline V gene. DNA for the CDR3: TGTGCCAGCAGCTGGTGGCAGGGGGCATCTGGGGCCAACGTCCTGACTTTC. Translation gives CASSWWQGASGANVLTF. Full variable domain (remainder filled in from reference TRBV5-6 and TRBJ2-6): DAGVTQSPTHLIKTRGQQVTLRCSPKSGHDTVSWYQQALGQGPQFIFQYYEEEERQRGNFPDRFSGHQFPNYSSELNVNALLLGDSALYLCASSWWQGASGANVLTFGAGSRLTVL.

The chain uses TRBV29-1 and TRBJ1-1; the D gene is possibly TRBD1 (6 bases). V was cut by 3 bases and J by 1 base, with 12 bases left in between. The CDR3 is 14 residues long. Per germline, CDR1 SQVTM and CDR2 ANQGSEA. DNA for the CDR3: TGCAGCGTTGATCACCGGGGGCGGAACACTGAAGCTTTCTTT. This translates into CSVDHRGRNTEAFF.